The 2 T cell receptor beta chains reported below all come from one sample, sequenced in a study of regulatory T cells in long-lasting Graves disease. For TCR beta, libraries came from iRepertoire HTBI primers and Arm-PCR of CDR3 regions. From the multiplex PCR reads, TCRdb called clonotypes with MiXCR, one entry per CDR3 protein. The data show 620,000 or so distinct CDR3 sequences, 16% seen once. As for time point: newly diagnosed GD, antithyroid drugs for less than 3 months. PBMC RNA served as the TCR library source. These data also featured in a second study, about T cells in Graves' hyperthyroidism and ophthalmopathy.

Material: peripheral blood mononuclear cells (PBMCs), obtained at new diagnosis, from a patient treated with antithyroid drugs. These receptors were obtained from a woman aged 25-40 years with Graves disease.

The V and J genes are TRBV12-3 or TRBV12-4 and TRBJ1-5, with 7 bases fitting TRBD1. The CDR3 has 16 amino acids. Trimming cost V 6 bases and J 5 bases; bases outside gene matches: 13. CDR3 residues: CASSLEQGLGDQPQHF. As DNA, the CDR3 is TGTGCCAGCAGCCTTGAACAGGGGTTGGGGGATCAGCCCCAGCATTTT.

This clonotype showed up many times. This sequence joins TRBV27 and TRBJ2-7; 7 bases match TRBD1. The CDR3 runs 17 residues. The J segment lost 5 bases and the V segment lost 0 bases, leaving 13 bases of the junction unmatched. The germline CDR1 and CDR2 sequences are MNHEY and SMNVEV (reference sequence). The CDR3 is CASSLSPDRVFVHEQYF. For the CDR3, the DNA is TGTGCCAGCAGTTTATCGCCCGACAGGGTGTTCGTCCACGAGCAGTACTTC.